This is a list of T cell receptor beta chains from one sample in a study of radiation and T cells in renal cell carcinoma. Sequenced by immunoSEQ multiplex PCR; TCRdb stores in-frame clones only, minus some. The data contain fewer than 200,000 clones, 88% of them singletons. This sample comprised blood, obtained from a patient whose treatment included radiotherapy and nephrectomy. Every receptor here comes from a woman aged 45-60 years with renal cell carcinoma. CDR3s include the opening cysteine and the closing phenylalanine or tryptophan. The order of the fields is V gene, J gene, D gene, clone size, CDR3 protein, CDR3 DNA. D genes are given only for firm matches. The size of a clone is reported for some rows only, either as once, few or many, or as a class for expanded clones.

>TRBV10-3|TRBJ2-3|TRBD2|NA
CAISVVGTSGGLDTQYF
TGTGCCATCAGTGTGGTGGGAACTAGCGGGGGGTTAGATACGCAGTATTTT
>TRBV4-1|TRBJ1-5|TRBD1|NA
CASSQGNRGGNQPQHF
TGCGCCAGCAGCCAAGGTAACAGGGGGGGCAATCAGCCCCAGCATTTT
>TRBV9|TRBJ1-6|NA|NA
CASSASMNSPLHF
TGTGCCAGCAGCGCGTCAATGAATTCACCCCTCCACTTT
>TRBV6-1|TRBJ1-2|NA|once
CASSELAVRGYGYTF
TGTGCCAGCAGTGAACTCGCAGTTCGGGGCTATGGCTACACCTTC
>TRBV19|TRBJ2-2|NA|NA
CASSIDRRVTGELFF
TGTGCCAGTAGTATAGATCGAAGGGTAACCGGGGAGCTGTTTTTT
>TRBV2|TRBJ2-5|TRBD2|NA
CASKRDRQETQYF
TGTGCCAGCAAGCGGGACCGACAAGAGACCCAGTACTTC
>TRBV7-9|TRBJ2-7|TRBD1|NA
CASSHPGQGGFSYEQYF
TGTGCCAGCAGCCACCCGGGACAGGGTGGGTTCTCCTACGAGCAGTACTTC
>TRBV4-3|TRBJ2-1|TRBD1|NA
CASSQKDRGRGNEQFF
TGCGCCAGCAGCCAAAAAGACAGGGGGCGGGGCAATGAGCAGTTCTTC
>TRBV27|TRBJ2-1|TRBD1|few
CASSFRGTDNEQFF
TGTGCCAGCAGTTTCCGTGGGACAGACAATGAGCAGTTCTTC
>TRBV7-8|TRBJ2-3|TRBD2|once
CASSLDTSGGGDTQYF
TGTGCCAGCAGCTTAGATACCAGCGGGGGGGGAGATACGCAGTATTTT
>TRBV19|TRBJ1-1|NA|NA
CASSIRLNTEAFF
TGTGCCAGTAGTATCCGGCTGAACACTGAAGCTTTCTTT
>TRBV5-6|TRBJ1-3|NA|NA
CASSLGQSGNTIYF
TGTGCCAGCAGCTTGGGTCAGAGTGGAAACACCATATATTTT
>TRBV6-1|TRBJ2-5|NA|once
CASSEGTGAPQETQYF
TGTGCCAGCAGTGAAGGGACGGGGGCTCCTCAAGAGACCCAGTACTTC
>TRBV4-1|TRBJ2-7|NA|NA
CASSRVSTEEQYF
TGCGCCAGCAGCCGTGTTTCGACAGAGGAGCAGTACTTC
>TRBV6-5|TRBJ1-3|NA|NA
CASKTGSGNTIYF
TGTGCCAGCAAAACAGGTTCTGGAAACACCATATATTTT
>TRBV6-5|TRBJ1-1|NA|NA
CASRADFFTEAFF
TGTGCCAGCAGGGCGGATTTTTTCACTGAAGCTTTCTTT
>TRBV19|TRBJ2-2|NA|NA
CACVDTGELFF
TGTGCATGCGTTGACACCGGGGAGCTGTTTTTT
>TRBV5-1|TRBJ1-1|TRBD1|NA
CASSPELDRAEAFF
TGCGCCAGCAGCCCCGAATTAGACAGGGCTGAAGCTTTCTTT
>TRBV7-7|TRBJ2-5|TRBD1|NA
CASSLDAGGQETQYF
TGTGCTAGCAGCTTAGATGCAGGGGGCCAAGAGACCCAGTACTTC
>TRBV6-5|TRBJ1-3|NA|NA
CASRTDTGNTIYF
TGTGCCAGCAGGACAGACACTGGAAACACCATATATTTT
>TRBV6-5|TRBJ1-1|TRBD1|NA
CASRTTGAGNTEAFF
TGTGCCAGCAGAACGACAGGGGCGGGCAACACTGAAGCTTTCTTT
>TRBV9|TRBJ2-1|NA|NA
CASSVEGVTQQFF
TGTGCCAGCAGCGTAGAAGGAGTTACTCAGCAGTTCTTC
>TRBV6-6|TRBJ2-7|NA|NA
CATSRGQHPYEQYF
TGTGCCACCTCCCGTGGACAGCACCCCTACGAGCAGTACTTC
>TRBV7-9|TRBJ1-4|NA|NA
CASSLGGVFTEKLFF
TGTGCCAGCAGCTTAGGAGGGGTCTTTACTGAAAAACTGTTTTTT